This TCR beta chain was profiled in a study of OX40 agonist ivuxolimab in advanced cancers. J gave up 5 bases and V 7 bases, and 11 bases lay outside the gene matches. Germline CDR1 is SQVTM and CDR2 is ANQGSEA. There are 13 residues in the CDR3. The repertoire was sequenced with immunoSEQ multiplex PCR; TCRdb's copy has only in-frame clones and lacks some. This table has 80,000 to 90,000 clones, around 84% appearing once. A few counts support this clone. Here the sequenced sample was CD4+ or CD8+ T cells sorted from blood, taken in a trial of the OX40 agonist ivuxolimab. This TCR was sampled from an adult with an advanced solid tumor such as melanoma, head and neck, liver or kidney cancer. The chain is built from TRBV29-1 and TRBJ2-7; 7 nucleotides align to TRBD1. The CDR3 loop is CSALQGFMDEQYF. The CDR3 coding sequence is TGCAGCGCTCTACAGGGGTTCATGGACGAGCAGTACTTC.